This TCR beta chain comes out of a study of molecular identifiers for immune sequencing clone quantification. Bulk TCR libraries were made with methods that had been previously described and with listed TCR primers. Each CDR3 protein gets one entry after TCRdb re-called the PCR reads with MiXCR. The data hold about 640,000 distinct CDR3 sequences, with less than 20% observed a single time. Investigators produced naive CD8 libraries from about 20,000 to 1,000,000 sorted cells, drawing on 10%, 30% or 50% RNA. This clonotype was seen many times. Its antigen is unidentified. Study conclusions and caveats: Over 99% of CMV-specific effector molecules, but under 1% of naive ones, were in clones above 20 copies.

The sample comprised naive CD8+ T cells from blood, with Jurkat cell RNA spiked in. This sample's subset: FACS-sorted CD8+CD4-CCR7+CD45RA+ naive T cells. The TCR sequence derives from a human donor in good health. Some libraries in this study had Jurkat cell RNA spiked in.

CDR3 sequence reads: CASSTALAGMLFF. Here the CDR3 DNA reads TGTGCCAGCAGCACCGCATTAGCGGGAATGTTGTTCTTC. The chain uses TRBV7-9 and TRBJ2-1; 8 positions agree with TRBD2. CDR1 and CDR2 (germline): SEHNR, FQNEAQ (reference sequence). This CDR3 has 13 amino acids. V gave up 5 bases and J gave up 15 bases; unmatched junction bases: 12.